Listed here are 27 T cell receptor beta chains from one sample, sequenced in a study of shared clonotypes between healthy human individuals. Clones were sequenced by immunoSEQ multiplex PCR, and TCRdb holds only the in-frame ones, with some missing. The table lists roughly 700,000 clones, around 90% of them singletons, with 34% in the top ten. Sequencing input: memory CD8+ T cells from PBMCs. The subset was: CD45RO+ cells pooled with CCR7-negative TemRA cells. These receptors were obtained from a man younger than 35 in good health. Some clones in this sample may be carry-over from other donors' samples.

V and J are TRBV10-3 and TRBJ1-1; 9 nucleotides agree with TRBD1. V lost 5 bases and J lost 2; bases outside the gene matches: 3. This CDR3 contains 14 residues. CDR1 ENHRY and CDR2 SYGVKD come from the germline V gene. CDR3 loop: CAISITGGNTEAFF. CDR3 in DNA: TGTGCCATCAGTATTACAGGGGGCAACACTGAAGCTTTCTTT.

This sequence joins TRBV7-9 and TRBJ1-3, with D perhaps matching TRBD1 (6 bases). Trimming cost V 5 bases and J 7 bases, with 12 bases left between them. Germline V gene sequence: CDR1 SEHNR, CDR2 FQNEAQ (reference sequence). There are 13 residues in the CDR3. CDR3 nucleotide sequence: TGTGCCAGCAGCCCGGGACATTTTAACACCATATATTTT. Amino acids: CASSPGHFNTIYF. Using reference TRBV7-9 and TRBJ1-3 for the parts outside the CDR3, the full variable domain is DTGVSQNPRHKITKRGQNVTFRCDPISEHNRLYWYRQTLGQGPEFLTYFQNEAQLEKSRLLSDRFSAERPKGSFSTLEIQRTEQGDSAMYLCASSPGHFNTIYFGEGSWLTVV.

The rearrangement uses TRBV4-1 and TRBJ2-5; 7 positions match TRBD2. Germline V gene sequence: CDR1 MGHRA, CDR2 YSYEKL. This CDR3 has 16 amino acids. The junction had 11 bases not matched to a gene; V was cut back by 4 bases and J by 3 bases. The CDR3 sequence is CASSRKMAGVEETQYF. Written as DNA, the CDR3 is TGCGCCAGCAGCCGAAAGATGGCGGGAGTGGAAGAGACCCAGTACTTC.

The CDR3: CASSSPGTGIRSLFF. CDR3 sequence (DNA): TGTGCCAGCAGTTCCCCCGGGACAGGGATTCGATCGCTGTTTTTT. The rearrangement links TRBV27 to TRBJ1-4; 9 bases are shared with TRBD1. This CDR3 is built from 15 residues. Germline assignment: CDR1 MNHEY and CDR2 SMNVEV (reference sequence). The V and J ends lost 4 bases and 14 bases, in that order; junction bases with no gene match: 14.

The V call is TRBV7-9, the J call TRBJ2-4, with D possibly matching TRBD2 (5 bases). The CDR3 length is 15 residues. V was clipped by 5 bases and J by 6 bases, with 17 bases between them. Germline CDR1 reads SEHNR; CDR2 reads FQNEAQ (reference sequence). The CDR3 spells CASSHTRSRGNIQYF. In DNA form, the CDR3 reads TGTGCCAGCAGCCACACACGATCCCGGGGAAACATTCAGTACTTC.

The rearrangement links TRBV27 to TRBJ2-7, with a weak D call TRBD1 (6 bases). Germline CDR1 and CDR2: MNHEY and SMNVEV (reference sequence). Trimming left V 6 bases short and J 6 bases short, with 21 bases between. The CDR3 consists of 15 residues. The CDR3 spells CASREANRVLGEQYF. For the CDR3, the DNA is TGTGCCAGCAGAGAAGCCAACAGGGTGCTGGGCGAGCAGTACTTC.

This clone was counted once. The J gene is TRBJ1-1, the V gene TRBV5-1, with a weak D call TRBD1 (6 bases). V was cut by 2 bases and J by 4 bases, with 9 bases left in between. The germline CDR1 and CDR2 sequences are SGHRS and YFSETQ. The CDR3 totals 13 residues. The CDR3 DNA sequence: TGCGCCAGCAGCTTTAGGGGGAGCACTGAAGCTTTCTTT. Translation: CASSFRGSTEAFF. Full variable domain (rest looked up from reference TRBV5-1 and TRBJ1-1): KAGVTQTPRYLIKTRGQQVTLSCSPISGHRSVSWYQQTPGQGLQFLFEYFSETQRNKGNFPGRFSGRQFSNSRSEMNVSTLELGDSALYLCASSFRGSTEAFFGQGTRLTVV.

The rearrangement joins TRBV5-8 to TRBJ1-1, with D unclear. The CDR3 extends over 18 amino acids. Trimming pared 1 base from V and 6 bases from J, leaving 25 bases between. Germline-derived CDR1 and CDR2 are SGHTS and YDEGEE. The CDR3 spells CASSLRAALGNIDPEAFF. As DNA, the CDR3 is TGTGCCAGCAGCTTGAGGGCAGCCCTCGGTAATATAGACCCTGAAGCTTTCTTT.

In this sample, this clone turned up a few times. This chain links TRBV4-1 with TRBJ1-2; the D is unclear. CDR1 MGHRA and CDR2 YSYEKL come from the germline V gene. This CDR3 spans 16 amino acids. V was shortened by 0 bases and J by 0 bases, with 11 bases between the two germline ends. The DNA for the CDR3 is TGCGCCAGCAGCCAAGATGGGCCTCGGGCTAACTATGGCTACACCTTC. It translates to CASSQDGPRANYGYTF.

The chain links TRBV29-1 to TRBJ2-3; weak D call: TRBD1 (5 bases). The CDR3 loop spans 14 amino acids. Germline V gene sequence: CDR1 SQVTM, CDR2 ANQGSEA. V was trimmed by 0 bases and J by 8 bases, leaving 15 bases between them. The CDR3 DNA reads as TGCAGCGTTGAAGAGCCAGGGCTCTCCGGTACGCAGTATTTT. Translated: CSVEEPGLSGTQYF.

This rearrangement joins TRBV7-9 to TRBJ1-2; D is uncertain. V was clipped by 2 bases and J by 2 bases, with 9 bases between them. Germline CDR1 SEHNR, CDR2 FQNEAQ (reference sequence). CDR3 length: 14 residues. The CDR3 DNA is TGTGCCAGCAGCTTACCTGGACGCAACTATGGCTACACCTTC. It is translated as CASSLPGRNYGYTF.

The chain employs TRBV28 and TRBJ2-7; D perhaps matches TRBD1 (5 bases). This CDR3 has 15 amino acids. Per germline, CDR1 MDHEN and CDR2 SYDVKM. Trimming stripped 6 bases from V and 2 bases from J, with 17 bases between. CDR3: CASRNGAGYTYEQYF. The CDR3 DNA follows: TGTGCCAGCAGAAATGGGGCAGGATACACCTACGAGCAGTACTTC.

V and J are TRBV13 and TRBJ2-5, with D tentatively TRBD2 (8 bases). Between the trimmed V and J ends, which lost 4 bases and 5 bases, there was a span of 17 bases. The length of the CDR3 is 15 residues. CDR1 and CDR2 (germline): PRHDT, FYEKMQ (reference sequence). The CDR3 sequence is CASSSGQSSGETQYF. The CDR3 bases are TGTGCCAGCAGCTCGGGACAGTCTAGCGGGGAGACCCAGTACTTC.

V usage is TRBV19 and J usage is TRBJ2-7; D uncertain. CDR1 and CDR2 (germline): LNHDA, SQIVND (reference sequence). V was cut by 5 bases and J by 1 base, with 9 bases left in between. This CDR3 region has 13 residues. The CDR3 region is CASSVGMSYEQYF. CDR3 DNA: TGTGCCAGTAGTGTAGGGATGTCCTACGAGCAGTACTTC.

This clone was observed once. This chain connects TRBV19 to TRBJ1-2, with no clear D. The CDR3 runs to 15 residues. Between the trimmed V and J ends, which lost 1 base and 4 bases, there was a span of 13 bases. The V gene's germline CDR1 is LNHDA and CDR2 SQIVND (reference sequence). CDR3 in DNA: TGTGCCAGTAGTATAGTGGAGGGAACGGGCTATGGCTACACCTTC. Translation gives CASSIVEGTGYGYTF. Based on the CDR3 plus reference TRBV19 and TRBJ1-2, the full variable domain is DGGITQSPKYLFRKEGQNVTLSCEQNLNHDAMYWYRQDPGQGLRLIYYSQIVNDFQKGDIAEGYSVSREKKESFPLTVTSAQKNPTAFYLCASSIVEGTGYGYTFGSGTRLTVV.

The genes are TRBV28 and TRBJ2-7; 7 bases match TRBD2. The CDR3 length is 13 residues. CDR1 and CDR2 (germline): MDHEN, SYDVKM. V lost 7 bases and J lost 2; bases outside the gene matches: 5. For the CDR3, the DNA is TGTGCCAGCAAGTGGCGGGGGACCTACGAGCAGTACTTC. Its protein product is CASKWRGTYEQYF. Complete variable domain (other parts from reference TRBV28 and TRBJ2-7): DVKVTQSSRYLVKRTGEKVFLECVQDMDHENMFWYRQDPGLGLRLIYFSYDVKMKEKGDIPEGYSVSREKKERFSLILESASTNQTSMYLCASKWRGTYEQYFGPGTRLTVT.

The chain joins TRBV9 to TRBJ2-1; the match to TRBD2 covers 10 bases. This CDR3 comprises 17 residues. Germline V gene sequence: CDR1 SGDLS, CDR2 YYNGEE. V shed 3 bases, J shed 2 bases, and the junction held 8 bases outside the gene matches. DNA of the CDR3: TGTGCCAGCAGCGGGAATCCTAGCGGGAGCCCCTACAATGAGCAGTTCTTC. Translated: CASSGNPSGSPYNEQFF.

The rearrangement links TRBV7-9 to TRBJ1-2, with D perhaps TRBD1 (5 bases). Germline lookup yields CDR1 SEHNR and CDR2 FQNEAQ (reference sequence). CDR3 length: 17 amino acids. V was cut by 1 base and J by 0 bases, with 15 bases left in between. As DNA, the CDR3 is TGTGCCAGCAGCTTAGGTGGGGCCGAAACGACTAACTATGGCTACACCTTC. This translates into CASSLGGAETTNYGYTF.

A remark on this clone: This specimen includes other DNA sequences encoding the same CDR3. Here the CDR3 DNA reads TGTGCCAGTAGTATCGACCCAGGGGTTCGAACTGAAGCTTTCTTT. It specifies CASSIDPGVRTEAFF. The chain employs TRBV19 and TRBJ1-1, with D possibly TRBD1 on 6 matching bases. V was pared by 3 bases and J by 5 bases, with 16 bases between. Germline values: CDR1 LNHDA, CDR2 SQIVND (reference sequence). CDR3 length: 15 amino acids.

The chain has TRBV25-1 and TRBJ2-1, with 13 bases identical to TRBD2. CDR3 length: 17 amino acids. V shed 7 bases and J 5 bases; nucleotides not matched to a gene: 11. Germline loops: CDR1 MGHDK, CDR2 SYGVNS. The CDR3 here is CASTHGLAGAGDNEQFF. As DNA, the CDR3 is TGTGCCAGCACCCATGGACTAGCGGGAGCCGGGGACAATGAGCAGTTCTTC.

The chain couples TRBV7-9 to TRBJ2-7; D is unresolved. With 3 bases removed from V and 5 bases from J, the gap between germline ends came to 8 bases. This CDR3 has 12 amino acids. The germline CDR1 and CDR2 sequences are SEHNR and FQNEAQ (reference sequence). The CDR3 reads CASSLNANEQYF. CDR3 nucleotides: TGTGCCAGCAGCTTGAATGCCAACGAGCAGTACTTC.

The chain couples TRBV5-6 to TRBJ2-3; 14 nucleotides match TRBD2. Germline V gene lookup returns CDR1 SGHDT and CDR2 YYEEEE. The CDR3 consists of 19 residues. The V gene end was trimmed by 8 bases and the J gene end by 4 bases; junction bases not matched to a gene: 18. The DNA for the CDR3 is TGTGCCAGTTCCGGGGGCACTCTTCCGGGACTAGCGGGAGCAGATACGCAGTATTTT. Protein: CASSGGTLPGLAGADTQYF.

The CDR3 reads CATSRDSEPGGGSYEQYF. The CDR3 nucleotides are TGTGCCACCAGCAGAGATTCCGAACCAGGGGGAGGCTCCTACGAGCAGTACTTC. J is TRBJ2-7 and V is TRBV15; perhaps TRBD1 as D (7 bases). CDR3 length equals 18 residues. Trimming removed 0 bases from V and 0 bases from J, with 18 bases in between. Germline loops: CDR1 LNHNV, CDR2 YYDKDF (reference sequence).

The chain employs TRBV19 and TRBJ1-5; the D is unclear. V shed 5 bases and J shed 7 bases, with 12 bases lying between them. The germline gives CDR1 LNHDA, CDR2 SQIVND (reference sequence). The CDR3 extends over 13 amino acids. The CDR3 region is CASSGEGRQPQHF. The CDR3 DNA reads as TGTGCCAGTAGTGGCGAGGGAAGACAGCCCCAGCATTTT. The entire variable domain, with the rest obtained from reference TRBV19 and TRBJ1-5, is as follows: DGGITQSPKYLFRKEGQNVTLSCEQNLNHDAMYWYRQDPGQGLRLIYYSQIVNDFQKGDIAEGYSVSREKKESFPLTVTSAQKNPTAFYLCASSGEGRQPQHFGDGTRLSIL.

V is TRBV28 and J is TRBJ1-1; no reliable D call. V lost 5 bases and J 11 bases, leaving 15 bases between the germline ends. The CDR3 is 12 residues long. Per the germline V gene, CDR1 is MDHEN and CDR2 is SYDVKM. The CDR3 sequence is CASSLSLGGAFF. The CDR3 nucleotides are TGTGCCAGCAGTCTAAGCCTCGGCGGGGCTTTCTTT.

CDR3: CASSYGVPGTGWGYTF. The CDR3 DNA is TGTGCCAGCAGTTACGGGGTTCCCGGGACGGGTTGGGGCTACACCTTC. The rearrangement links TRBV6-5 to TRBJ1-2; D possibly corresponds to TRBD1 (5 bases). CDR1 and CDR2 (germline): MNHEY, SVGAGI. CDR3 length: 16 amino acids. V shed 2 bases and J shed 8 bases, with 21 bases lying between them.

The J gene is TRBJ2-7, the V gene TRBV15; D unclear. Germline values: CDR1 LNHNV, CDR2 YYDKDF (reference sequence). V lost 3 bases, J lost 1 base, and 16 bases lay in between. The CDR3 totals 16 residues. CDR3 in DNA: TGTGCCACCAGCAGGCTCCCACGCGTGAATTCCTACGAGCAGTACTTC. It translates to CATSRLPRVNSYEQYF.